These T cell receptor beta chains were read from a single sample in a study of blood T cell repertoires in COVID-19. Assay: immunoSEQ multiplex PCR; the TCRdb copy retains only in-frame clones and omits some. The sample lists some 180,000 clones; 88% were seen once. The sample taken for sequencing was peripheral blood. The receptors stem from a man aged 50 to 60 who had recovered from COVID-19. Both conserved end residues are part of each CDR3. The order of the fields is J gene, D gene, V gene, clone size, CDR3 protein, CDR3 DNA. The D gene is left open where the match is weak. Expanded clones get a size class; other rows say once, few or many, or leave the size out.

>TRBJ1-6|TRBD1|TRBV19|-
CASRQGDSPLHF
TGTGCCAGTAGGCAGGGGGATTCACCCCTCCACTTT
>TRBJ2-3|-|TRBV18|-
CASSPRKLPTDTQYF
TGTGCCAGCTCACCACGCAAACTCCCCACAGATACGCAGTATTTT
>TRBJ2-1|TRBD2|TRBV7-9|-
CASKVGLASNEQFF
TGTGCCAGCAAGGTAGGACTAGCGTCGAATGAGCAGTTCTTC
>TRBJ2-7|TRBD1|TRBV27|-
CASRTGGVNEQYF
TGTGCCAGCCGAACAGGGGGTGTGAACGAGCAGTACTTC
>TRBJ2-1|-|TRBV18|-
CASSPKDSYNEQFF
TGTGCCAGCTCACCAAAGGACAGCTACAATGAGCAGTTCTTC
>TRBJ1-2|-|TRBV25-1|-
CASSDVNAEDNYGYTF
TGTGCCAGCAGCGACGTAAATGCGGAGGACAACTATGGCTACACCTTC
>TRBJ2-3|TRBD2|TRBV5-5|-
CASSLALAGSTDTQYF
TGTGCCAGCAGCTTGGCGCTAGCGGGTTCCACAGATACGCAGTATTTT
>TRBJ2-3|-|TRBV5-4|-
CASSFGLPLSTDTQYF
TGTGCCAGCAGCTTCGGACTACCTCTTAGCACAGATACGCAGTATTTT
>TRBJ1-1|TRBD1|TRBV6-4|-
CASPDRGRTEAFF
TGTGCCAGCCCTGACAGGGGGCGGACTGAAGCTTTCTTT
>TRBJ1-5|-|TRBV7-2|-
CASSLGAARSNQPQHF
TGTGCCAGCAGCTTAGGGGCCGCTCGGTCGAATCAGCCCCAGCATTTT
>TRBJ2-2|-|TRBV7-2|-
CASSTGVANTGELFF
TGTGCCAGCAGCACAGGAGTCGCGAACACCGGGGAGCTGTTTTTT
>TRBJ1-1|TRBD1|TRBV28|-
CASTEQGAPTEAFF
TGTGCCAGCACCGAACAGGGGGCCCCCACTGAAGCTTTCTTT
>TRBJ2-1|TRBD2|TRBV9|-
CASSVGWLAGVNEQFF
TGTGCCAGCAGCGTAGGTTGGCTAGCGGGAGTCAATGAGCAGTTCTTC
>TRBJ2-4|TRBD2|TRBV28|-
CASETGPGGNIQYF
TGTGCCAGCGAAACCGGACCGGGGGGAAACATTCAGTACTTC
>TRBJ2-7|TRBD1|TRBV11-1|-
CASSRDRGPYEQYF
TGTGCCAGCAGTCGCGACAGGGGTCCCTACGAGCAGTACTTC
>TRBJ2-7|TRBD1|TRBV7-8|-
CASSFRQGEAEQYF
TGTGCCAGCAGCTTCCGACAGGGGGAGGCCGAGCAGTACTTC
>TRBJ2-7|TRBD1|TRBV23-1|-
CASSRTLSGTELTYEQYF
TGCGCCAGCAGCCGGACCCTGTCCGGGACAGAGTTGACATACGAGCAGTACTTC
>TRBJ2-1|-|TRBV6-5|once
CASKAEGFLSEQFF
TGTGCCAGCAAGGCGGAAGGATTTCTCAGTGAGCAGTTCTTC
>TRBJ1-6|TRBD1|TRBV6-2/TRBV6-3|once
CASSYTGGKTPLHF
TGTGCCAGCAGTTATACAGGGGGTAAAACACCCCTCCACTTT
>TRBJ2-7|-|TRBV5-8|-
CASSPVRRRSDSYEQYF
TGTGCCAGCAGCCCCGTCCGCAGGAGGTCAGATTCCTACGAGCAGTACTTC
>TRBJ1-6|-|TRBV7-3|-
CASSLGLENNSPLHF
TGTGCCAGCAGCTTAGGGCTGGAAAATAATTCACCCCTCCACTTT
>TRBJ2-1|-|TRBV6-1|-
CASSEGGRSYNEQFF
TGTGCCAGCAGTGAGGGGGGGCGTTCATACAATGAGCAGTTCTTC
>TRBJ2-5|-|TRBV7-7|-
CASSLGFSAAGETQYF
TGTGCCAGCAGCTTAGGTTTCTCAGCGGCTGGAGAGACCCAGTACTTC
>TRBJ1-1|-|TRBV2|-
CASSEGTVNTEAFF
TGTGCCAGCAGTGAAGGGACAGTTAACACTGAAGCTTTCTTT
>TRBJ1-2|TRBD1|TRBV7-2|-
CASSSSGTGKNYGYTF
TGTGCCAGCAGCTCCTCCGGGACAGGGAAAAACTATGGCTACACCTTC
>TRBJ2-1|-|TRBV7-2|-
CASSLWLRVSGVSYNEQFF
TGTGCCAGCAGCTTATGGCTACGGGTGTCAGGGGTCTCCTACAATGAGCAGTTCTTC
>TRBJ2-6|TRBD2|TRBV6-2/TRBV6-3|-
CASSVSSLAGAVGANVLTF
TGTGCCAGCAGTGTGAGCAGTCTAGCGGGAGCAGTTGGGGCCAACGTCCTGACTTTC
>TRBJ2-5|-|TRBV7-9|few
CASSLIQGETQYF
TGTGCCAGCAGCCTCATACAGGGAGAGACCCAGTACTTC
>TRBJ2-1|TRBD1|TRBV28|-
CASRSSDRGSYNEQFF
TGTGCCAGCAGATCTTCGGACAGGGGATCCTACAATGAGCAGTTCTTC
>TRBJ1-5|-|TRBV6-5|once
CASSYSPGEPQHF
TGTGCCAGCAGTTACTCTCCGGGGGAGCCCCAGCATTTT
>TRBJ2-7|-|TRBV28|once
CASTPGGLNYEQYF
TGTGCCAGCACCCCCGGAGGGTTGAACTACGAGCAGTACTTC
>TRBJ1-1|TRBD1|TRBV25-1|-
CASSERGQGVTEAFF
TGTGCCAGCAGTGAAAGGGGCCAGGGGGTGACTGAAGCTTTCTTT
>TRBJ2-7|TRBD1|TRBV27|-
CASSLRATGIYEQYF
TGTGCCAGCAGTTTACGAGCGACAGGGATATACGAGCAGTACTTC
>TRBJ2-3|-|TRBV5-1|-
CASSLGLAEDTQYF
TGCGCCAGCAGCTTGGGGCTAGCTGAGGATACGCAGTATTTT
>TRBJ1-4|-|TRBV14|-
CASSHGGGTNEKLFF
TGTGCCAGCAGCCATGGGGGGGGGACTAATGAAAAACTGTTTTTT
>TRBJ2-6|TRBD2|TRBV6-2/TRBV6-3|-
CASSSGGANGPNVLTF
TGTGCCAGCAGTTCCGGGGGGGCGAATGGACCCAACGTCCTGACTTTC
>TRBJ1-1|TRBD1|TRBV27|-
CASSLTTGEVEAFF
TGTGCCAGCAGTCTAACCACAGGGGAGGTTGAAGCTTTCTTT
>TRBJ2-2|-|TRBV2|-
CATQGKMTGELFF
TGTGCCACCCAGGGGAAAATGACCGGGGAGCTGTTTTTT
>TRBJ1-5|-|TRBV20-1|few
CSASRGAGQPQHF
TGCAGTGCTAGTCGGGGGGCGGGTCAGCCCCAGCATTTT
>TRBJ2-2|-|TRBV5-1|-
CASSLLRQGGPGELFF
TGCGCCAGCAGCTTGTTGCGACAGGGAGGACCCGGGGAGCTGTTTTTT
>TRBJ2-7|TRBD1|TRBV5-4|-
CASSVGTAYEQYF
TGTGCCAGCAGCGTAGGGACAGCCTACGAGCAGTACTTC
>TRBJ2-3|-|TRBV6-5|-
CASSSYSSGTDTQYF
TGTGCCAGCAGTTCCTATTCTAGCGGCACAGATACGCAGTATTTT
>TRBJ2-5|-|TRBV2|-
CASSQGLPKLHETQYF
TGTGCCAGCAGCCAAGGACTACCCAAGCTTCATGAGACCCAGTACTTC
>TRBJ2-3|-|TRBV30|-
CAWSDDARGTDTQYF
TGTGCCTGGAGTGACGATGCGAGAGGCACAGATACGCAGTATTTT
>TRBJ2-2|-|TRBV6-5|-
CASSFGTSTGELFF
TGTGCCAGCAGCTTTGGGACTTCAACCGGGGAGCTGTTTTTT
>TRBJ2-5|-|TRBV29-1|-
CSVEVLLDSGETQYF
TGCAGCGTTGAAGTATTATTGGACAGCGGAGAGACCCAGTACTTC
>TRBJ2-7|-|TRBV9|-
CASSPQGYPSEQYF
TGTGCCAGCAGCCCTCAGGGGTATCCCTCCGAGCAGTACTTC
>TRBJ2-1|TRBD2|TRBV11-2|-
CASRPAGGRDEQFF
TGTGCCAGCAGGCCAGCGGGAGGGAGGGATGAGCAGTTCTTC
>TRBJ1-2|-|TRBV20-1|-
CSAAEGGYTF
TGCAGTGCTGCCGAGGGTGGCTACACCTTC
>TRBJ2-2|TRBD2|TRBV7-2|-
CASRWTSGGTGELFF
TGTGCCAGCAGATGGACTAGCGGGGGAACCGGGGAGCTGTTTTTT
>TRBJ2-7|TRBD2|TRBV5-1|-
CASSLLLAVIISYEQYF
TGCGCCAGCAGCTTGTTACTAGCGGTTATCATCTCCTACGAGCAGTACTTC
>TRBJ2-7|TRBD1|TRBV2|-
CAGDPGQGGEQYF
TGTGCCGGGGATCCGGGACAGGGCGGCGAGCAGTACTTC
>TRBJ1-3|-|TRBV6-1|-
CASSETEGEYTIYF
TGTGCCAGCAGTGAAACTGAGGGAGAATACACCATATATTTT
>TRBJ2-1|-|TRBV27|-
CASSLSLGDNYNEQFF
TGTGCCAGCAGTTTATCGTTAGGGGACAACTACAATGAGCAGTTCTTC
>TRBJ2-4|-|TRBV5-1|once
CASSLAAGRSTKNIQYF
TGCGCCAGCAGCTTGGCGGCGGGGAGGTCAACCAAAAACATTCAGTACTTC
>TRBJ1-1|TRBD1|TRBV5-1|-
CASSLGQGRAEAFF
TGCGCCAGCAGCTTGGGACAGGGTCGCGCTGAAGCTTTCTTT
>TRBJ1-1|-|TRBV3-1/TRBV3-2|-
CASSQLGAKNTEAFF
TGTGCCAGCAGCCAATTGGGGGCGAAGAACACTGAAGCTTTCTTT
>TRBJ2-7|TRBD1|TRBV12-5|-
CASGLAPGQDSYEQYF
TGTGCTAGTGGTCTCGCTCCGGGACAGGACTCCTACGAGCAGTACTTC